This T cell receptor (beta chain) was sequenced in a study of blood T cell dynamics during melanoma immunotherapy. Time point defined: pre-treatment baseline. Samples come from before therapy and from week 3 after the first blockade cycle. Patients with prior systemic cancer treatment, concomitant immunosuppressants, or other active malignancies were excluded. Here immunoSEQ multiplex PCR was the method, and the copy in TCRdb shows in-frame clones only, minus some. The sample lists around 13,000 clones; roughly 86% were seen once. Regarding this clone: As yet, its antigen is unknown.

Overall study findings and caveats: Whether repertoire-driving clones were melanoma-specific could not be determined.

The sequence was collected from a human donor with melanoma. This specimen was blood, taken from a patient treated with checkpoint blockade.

CDR3 amino acids: CASSSRPYEQYF. The DNA of the CDR3 is TGTGCCAGCAGCTCCCGGCCCTACGAGCAGTACTTC. The chain carries TRBV7-2 and TRBJ2-7; D unclear. V was clipped by 4 bases and J by 2 bases, with 6 bases between them. The germline gives CDR1 SGHTA, CDR2 FQGNSA. The CDR3 has 12 residues. The full variable domain, with the rest looked up from reference TRBV7-2 and TRBJ2-7, is GAGVSQSPSNKVTEKGKDVELRCDPISGHTALYWYRQSLGQGLEFLIYFQGNSAPDKSGLPSDRFSAERTGGSVSTLTIQRTQQEDSAVYLCASSSRPYEQYFGPGTRLTVT.